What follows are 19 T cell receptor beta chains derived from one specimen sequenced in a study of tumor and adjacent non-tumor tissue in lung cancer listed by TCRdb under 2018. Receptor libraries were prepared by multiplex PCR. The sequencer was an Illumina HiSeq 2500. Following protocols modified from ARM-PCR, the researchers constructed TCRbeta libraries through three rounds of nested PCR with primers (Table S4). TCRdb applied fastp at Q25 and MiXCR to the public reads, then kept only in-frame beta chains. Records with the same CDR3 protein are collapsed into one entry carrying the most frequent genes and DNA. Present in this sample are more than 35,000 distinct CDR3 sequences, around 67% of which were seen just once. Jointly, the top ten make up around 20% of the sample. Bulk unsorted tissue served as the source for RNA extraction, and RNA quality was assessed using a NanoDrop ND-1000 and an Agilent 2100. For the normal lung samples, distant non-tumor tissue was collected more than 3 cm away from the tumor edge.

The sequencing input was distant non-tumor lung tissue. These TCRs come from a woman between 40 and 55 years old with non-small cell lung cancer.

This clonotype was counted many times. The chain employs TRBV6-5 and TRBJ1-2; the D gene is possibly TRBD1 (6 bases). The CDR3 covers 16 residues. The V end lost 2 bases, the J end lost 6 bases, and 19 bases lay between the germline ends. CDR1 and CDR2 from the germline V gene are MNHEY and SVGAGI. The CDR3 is CASSYDISGTSHGYTF. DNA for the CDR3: TGTGCCAGCAGTTACGACATCTCCGGGACATCACATGGCTACACCTTC.

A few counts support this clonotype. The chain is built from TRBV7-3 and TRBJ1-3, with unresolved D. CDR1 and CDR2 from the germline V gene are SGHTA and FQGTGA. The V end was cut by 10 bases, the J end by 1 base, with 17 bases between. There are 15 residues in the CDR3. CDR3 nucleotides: TGTGCCATTAAAGGGTGGGAATTATCTGGAAACACCATATATTTT. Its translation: CAIKGWELSGNTIYF.

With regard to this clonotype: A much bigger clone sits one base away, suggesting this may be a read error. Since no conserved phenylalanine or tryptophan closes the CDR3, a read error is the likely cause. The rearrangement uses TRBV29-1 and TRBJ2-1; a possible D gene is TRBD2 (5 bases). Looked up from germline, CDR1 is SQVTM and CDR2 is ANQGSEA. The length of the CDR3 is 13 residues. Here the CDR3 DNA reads TGCGGCGTAGGCTTCGGGGCCTACAATGAGCAGTTCCTC. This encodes CGVGFGAYNEQFL.

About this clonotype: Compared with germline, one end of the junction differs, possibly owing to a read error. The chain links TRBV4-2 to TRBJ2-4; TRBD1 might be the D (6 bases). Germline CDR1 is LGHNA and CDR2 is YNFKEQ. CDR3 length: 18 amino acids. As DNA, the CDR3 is TGTGCCAGCAGCCCGTCATGGACAGATAGCAGAGCCAAGAACATTCAGTGCTTC. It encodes CASSPSWTDSRAKNIQCF.

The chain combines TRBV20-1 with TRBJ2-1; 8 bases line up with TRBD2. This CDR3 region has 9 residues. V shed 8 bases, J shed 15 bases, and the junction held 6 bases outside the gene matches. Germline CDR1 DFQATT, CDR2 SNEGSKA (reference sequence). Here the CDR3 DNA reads TGCAGTCCCGGGACTAGATTGTTCTTC. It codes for CSPGTRLFF.

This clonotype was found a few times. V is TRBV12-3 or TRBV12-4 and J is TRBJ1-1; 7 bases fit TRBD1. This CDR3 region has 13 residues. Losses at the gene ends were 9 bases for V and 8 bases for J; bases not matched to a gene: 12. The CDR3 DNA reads TGTGCCAGTAGTCTAACTCGGGACAGAGAAGCTTTCTTT. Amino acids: CASSLTRDREAFF.

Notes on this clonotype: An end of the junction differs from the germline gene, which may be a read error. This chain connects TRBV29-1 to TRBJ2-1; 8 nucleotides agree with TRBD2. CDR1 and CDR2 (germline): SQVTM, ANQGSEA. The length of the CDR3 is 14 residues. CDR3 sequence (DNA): TGCAGCATTGAAGCGGTAGCGGGGAGGGGTGAGCTGTTCTTC. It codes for CSIEAVAGRGELFF.

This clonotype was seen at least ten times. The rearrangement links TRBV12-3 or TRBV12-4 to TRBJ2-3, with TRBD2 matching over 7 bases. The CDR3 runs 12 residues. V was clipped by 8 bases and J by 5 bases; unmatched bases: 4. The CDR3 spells CASGGGRDTQYF. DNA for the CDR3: TGTGCCAGCGGGGGGGGTAGAGATACGCAGTATTTT.

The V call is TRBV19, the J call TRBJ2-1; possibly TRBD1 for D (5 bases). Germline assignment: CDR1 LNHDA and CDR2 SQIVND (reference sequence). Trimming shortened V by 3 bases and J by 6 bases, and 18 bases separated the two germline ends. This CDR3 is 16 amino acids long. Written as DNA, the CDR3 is TGTGCCAGTAGTATCGGCAGGGCAAGGGGTGGCAATGAGCAGTTCTTC. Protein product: CASSIGRARGGNEQFF.

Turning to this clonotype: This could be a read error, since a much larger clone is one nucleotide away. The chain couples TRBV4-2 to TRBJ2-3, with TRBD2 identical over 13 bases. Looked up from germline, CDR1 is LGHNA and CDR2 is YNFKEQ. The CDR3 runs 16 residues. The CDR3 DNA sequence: TGTGCCGGCAGCCGCGGGACTAGCGGGATGGGAGATACGCAGTATTTT. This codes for CAGSRGTSGMGDTQYF.

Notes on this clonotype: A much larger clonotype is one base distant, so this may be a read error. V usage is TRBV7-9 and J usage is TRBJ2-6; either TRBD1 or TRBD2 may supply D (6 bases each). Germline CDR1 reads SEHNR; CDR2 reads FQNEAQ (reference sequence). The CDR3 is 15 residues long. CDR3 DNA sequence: TGTGCCAGCAGCCCAGGGAGGATGGGGGCCAACGTCCCGACTTTC. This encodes CASSPGRMGANVPTF.

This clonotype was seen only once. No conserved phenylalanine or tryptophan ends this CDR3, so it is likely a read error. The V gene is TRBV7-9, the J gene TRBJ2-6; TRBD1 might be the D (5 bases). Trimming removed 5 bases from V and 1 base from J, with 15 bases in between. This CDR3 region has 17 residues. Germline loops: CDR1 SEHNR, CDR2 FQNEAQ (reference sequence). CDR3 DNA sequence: TGTGCCAGCAGCGACAGATCGTCGGTTTCTGGGGCCAACGTCCTGACTTTA. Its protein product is CASSDRSSVSGANVLTL.

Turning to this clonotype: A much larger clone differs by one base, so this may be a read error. In DNA, the CDR3 is TGTGCCAGCAGTTTTAGCGAGGGGGCGGAGACCCAGTACTTC. Its translation is CASSFSEGAETQYF. This sequence joins TRBV28 and TRBJ2-5, with 7 nucleotides matching TRBD1. The CDR3 has 14 residues. Unmatched junction bases numbered 6, after V lost 3 bases and J lost 5 bases. Germline CDR1 reads MDHEN; CDR2 reads SYDVKM.

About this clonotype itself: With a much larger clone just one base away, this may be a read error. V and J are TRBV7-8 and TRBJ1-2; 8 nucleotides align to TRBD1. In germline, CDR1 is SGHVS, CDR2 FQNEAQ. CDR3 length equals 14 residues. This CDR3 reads CASSPRQGINGYAF. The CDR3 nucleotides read TGTGCCAGCAGCCCGCGACAGGGGATCAATGGCTACGCCTTC.

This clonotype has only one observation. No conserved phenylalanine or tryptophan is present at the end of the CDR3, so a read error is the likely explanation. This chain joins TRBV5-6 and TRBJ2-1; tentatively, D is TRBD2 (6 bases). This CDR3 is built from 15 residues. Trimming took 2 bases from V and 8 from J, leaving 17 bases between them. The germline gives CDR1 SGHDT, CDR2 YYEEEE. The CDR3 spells CASSFVGQGLDEQFL. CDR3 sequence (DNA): TGTGCCAGCAGCTTCGTAGGGCAGGGACTCGATGAGCAGTTCTTA.

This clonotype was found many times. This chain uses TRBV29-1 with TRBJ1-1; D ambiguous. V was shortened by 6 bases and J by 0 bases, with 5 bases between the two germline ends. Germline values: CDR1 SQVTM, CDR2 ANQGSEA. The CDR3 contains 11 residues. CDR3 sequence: CSVDMNTEAFF. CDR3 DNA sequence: TGCAGCGTCGATATGAACACTGAAGCTTTCTTT. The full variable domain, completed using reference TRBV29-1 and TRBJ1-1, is SAVISQKPSRDICQRGTSLTIQCQVDSQVTMMFWYRQQPGQSLTLIATANQGSEATYESGFVIDKFPISRPNLTFSTLTVSNMSPEDSSIYLCSVDMNTEAFFGQGTRLTVV.

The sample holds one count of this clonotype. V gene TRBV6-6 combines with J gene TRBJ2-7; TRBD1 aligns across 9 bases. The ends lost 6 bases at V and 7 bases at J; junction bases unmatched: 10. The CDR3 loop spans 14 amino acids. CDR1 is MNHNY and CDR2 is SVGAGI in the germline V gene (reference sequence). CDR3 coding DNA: TGTGCCAGCAGCGCCCGGGACAGGGTTCCAGAGCAGTACTTC. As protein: CASSARDRVPEQYF.

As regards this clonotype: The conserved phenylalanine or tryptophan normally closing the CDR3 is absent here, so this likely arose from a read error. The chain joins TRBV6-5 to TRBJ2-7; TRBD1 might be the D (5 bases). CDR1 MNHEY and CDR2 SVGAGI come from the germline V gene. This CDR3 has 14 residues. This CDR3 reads CASSSPRKGYEQYY. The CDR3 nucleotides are TGTGCTAGCAGTTCCCCAAGAAAGGGGTACGAGCAGTACTAC.

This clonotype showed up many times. The CDR3 DNA is TGTGCCAGCAGTTCTAGACTAGCGGGGGACTACGAGCAGTACTTC. This encodes CASSSRLAGDYEQYF. The J gene is TRBJ2-7, the V gene TRBV5-6; 12 bases agree with TRBD2. This CDR3 comprises 15 residues. CDR1 is SGHDT and CDR2 is YYEEEE in the germline V gene. The V gene end was trimmed by 5 bases and the J gene end by 3 bases; junction bases not matched to a gene: 6.